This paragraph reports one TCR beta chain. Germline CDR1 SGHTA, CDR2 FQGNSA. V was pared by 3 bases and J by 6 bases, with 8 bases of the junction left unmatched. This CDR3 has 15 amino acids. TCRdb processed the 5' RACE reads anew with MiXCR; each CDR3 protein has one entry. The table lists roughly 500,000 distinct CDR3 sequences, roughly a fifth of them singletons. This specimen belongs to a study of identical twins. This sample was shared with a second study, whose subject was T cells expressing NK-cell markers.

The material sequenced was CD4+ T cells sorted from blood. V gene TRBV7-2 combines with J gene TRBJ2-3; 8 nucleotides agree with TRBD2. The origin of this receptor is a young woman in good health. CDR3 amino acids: CASSFSGTIGDTQYF. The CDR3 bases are TGTGCCAGCAGCTTTAGCGGGACTATAGGGGATACGCAGTATTTT.